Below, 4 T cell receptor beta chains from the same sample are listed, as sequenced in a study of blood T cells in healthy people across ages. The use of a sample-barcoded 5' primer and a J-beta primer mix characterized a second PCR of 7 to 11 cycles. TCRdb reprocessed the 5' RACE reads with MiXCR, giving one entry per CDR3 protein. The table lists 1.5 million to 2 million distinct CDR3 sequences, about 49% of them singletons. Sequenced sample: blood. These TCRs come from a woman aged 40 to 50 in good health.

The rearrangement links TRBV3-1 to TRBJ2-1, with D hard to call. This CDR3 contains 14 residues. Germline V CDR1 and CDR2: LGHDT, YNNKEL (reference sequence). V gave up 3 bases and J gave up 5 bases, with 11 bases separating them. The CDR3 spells CASSQKGWNNEQFF. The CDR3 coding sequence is TGTGCCAGCAGCCAGAAGGGTTGGAACAATGAGCAGTTCTTC.

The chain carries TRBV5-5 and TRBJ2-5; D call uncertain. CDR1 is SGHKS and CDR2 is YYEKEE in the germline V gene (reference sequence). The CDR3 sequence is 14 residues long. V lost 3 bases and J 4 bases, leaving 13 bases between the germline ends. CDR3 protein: CASSSALGPETQYF. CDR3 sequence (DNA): TGTGCCAGCAGCTCTGCCTTGGGCCCAGAGACCCAGTACTTC.

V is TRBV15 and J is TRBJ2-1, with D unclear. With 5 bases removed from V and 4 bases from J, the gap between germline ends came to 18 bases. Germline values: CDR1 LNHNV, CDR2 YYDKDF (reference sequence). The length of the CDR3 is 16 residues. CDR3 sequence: CATSSQGRDTYNEQFF. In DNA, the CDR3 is TGTGCCACCAGCTCTCAAGGCAGAGATACATACAATGAGCAGTTCTTC.

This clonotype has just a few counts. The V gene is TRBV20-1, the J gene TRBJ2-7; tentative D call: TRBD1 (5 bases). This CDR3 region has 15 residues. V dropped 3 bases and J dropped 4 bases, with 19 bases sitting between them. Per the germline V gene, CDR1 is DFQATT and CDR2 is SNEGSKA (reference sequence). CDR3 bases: TGCAGTGCTAGGAAGGGGATAGAACCCCTTTACGAGCAGTACTTC. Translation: CSARKGIEPLYEQYF.